The text below deals with one TCR beta chain. Its antigen is still unknown. J lost 0 bases, V lost 4 bases, and 8 bases had no gene match. There are 17 residues in the CDR3. The germline V gene encodes CDR1 WNHNN and CDR2 SYGVQD (reference sequence). The data belong to a study of shared clonotypes between healthy human individuals. General study findings and limits: Shared across a handful of donors were approximately 5% of the naive CD4 clonotypes. Naive subsets tended to show greater estimated richness than memory subsets.

Roughly 200 ng DNA, tens of thousands of T cell genomes, went into each sorted-subset replicate PCR. TCRdb's copy holds only in-frame clones and misses some; the assay was immunoSEQ multiplex PCR. Found here are roughly 2.2 million clones, over 85% of them singletons; the top ten hold roughly 0.36%. The sequenced material came from naive CD4+ T cells from PBMCs. Subset in this sample: CD45RA+ positively selected. The TCR sequence derives from a man between 18 and 35 years old in good health. Some clones in this sample may be carry-over from other donors' samples. The chain joins TRBV10-1 to TRBJ2-3; 9 bases map to TRBD1. The CDR3 here is CASSGATGGLSTDTQYF. CDR3 nucleotide sequence: TGCGCCAGCAGTGGGGCCACAGGGGGCCTTAGCACAGATACGCAGTATTTT.